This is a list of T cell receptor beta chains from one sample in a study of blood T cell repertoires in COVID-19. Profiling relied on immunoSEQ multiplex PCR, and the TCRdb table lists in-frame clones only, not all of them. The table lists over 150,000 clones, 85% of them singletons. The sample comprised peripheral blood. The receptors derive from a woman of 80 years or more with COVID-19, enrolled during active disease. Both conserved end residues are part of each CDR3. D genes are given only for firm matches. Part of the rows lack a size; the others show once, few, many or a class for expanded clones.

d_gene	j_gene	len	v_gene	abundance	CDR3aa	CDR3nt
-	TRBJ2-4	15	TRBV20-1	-	CSASDRSLAKNIQYF	TGCAGTGCTAGTGACAGATCCCTAGCCAAAAACATTCAGTACTTC
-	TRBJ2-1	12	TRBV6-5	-	CASRGGDRGVFF	TGTGCCAGCAGAGGAGGCGACCGGGGAGTTTTCTTC
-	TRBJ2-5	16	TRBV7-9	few	CASSFGKGGTRGTQYF	TGTGCCAGCAGCTTTGGCAAAGGAGGGACCCGGGGGACCCAGTACTTC
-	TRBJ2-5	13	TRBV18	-	CASSPVAGETQYF	TGTGCCAGCTCACCGGTCGCGGGGGAGACCCAGTACTTC
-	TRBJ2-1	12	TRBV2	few	CASSEVGGEQFF	TGTGCCAGCTCGGAGGTGGGGGGTGAGCAGTTCTTC
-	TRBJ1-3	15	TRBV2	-	CASSEGQAGGNTIYF	TGTGCCAGCAGTGAAGGTCAGGCAGGTGGAAACACCATATATTTT
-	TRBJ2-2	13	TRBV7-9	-	CASSHSRTGELFF	TGTGCCAGCAGCCATAGCCGTACTGGGGAGCTGTTTTTT
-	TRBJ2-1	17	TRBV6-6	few	CASSPDYERASYNEQFF	TGTGCCAGCAGTCCTGACTACGAGCGGGCCTCCTACAATGAGCAGTTCTTC
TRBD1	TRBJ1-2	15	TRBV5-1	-	CASSLARTGDNGYTF	TGCGCCAGCAGCTTGGCCCGGACAGGGGATAACGGCTACACCTTC
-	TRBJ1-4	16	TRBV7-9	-	CASSSPPGKVNEKLFF	TGTGCCAGCAGCTCCCCCCCAGGGAAGGTTAATGAAAAACTGTTTTTT
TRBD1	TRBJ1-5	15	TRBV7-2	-	CASSIRTGRNQPQHF	TGTGCCAGCAGCATAAGGACAGGGCGCAATCAGCCCCAGCATTTT
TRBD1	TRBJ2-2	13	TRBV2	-	CASGTANTGELFF	TGTGCCAGCGGGACAGCCAACACCGGGGAGCTGTTTTTT
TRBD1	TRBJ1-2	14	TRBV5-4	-	CASSLGQGEYGYTF	TGTGCCAGCAGCTTGGGACAGGGTGAATATGGCTACACCTTC
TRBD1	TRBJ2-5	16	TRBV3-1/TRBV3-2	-	CASSQSDRGPQETQYF	TGTGCCAGCAGCCAATCAGACAGGGGCCCCCAAGAGACCCAGTACTTC
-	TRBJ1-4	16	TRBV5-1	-	CASSEGQITTNEKLFF	TGCGCCAGCAGCGAAGGACAGATAACAACTAATGAAAAACTGTTTTTT
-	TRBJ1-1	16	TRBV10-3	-	CAIMTRARDGLREAFF	TGTGCCATCATGACCCGGGCCCGGGATGGTCTGCGGGAAGCTTTCTTT
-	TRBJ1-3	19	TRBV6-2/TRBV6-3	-	CASSRGLRTELALGNTIYF	TGTGCCAGCAGCCGGGGGCTTCGGACAGAATTAGCCCTTGGAAACACCATATATTTT
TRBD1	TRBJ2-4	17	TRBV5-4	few	CASSTGQGIMAKNIQYF	TGTGCCAGCAGCACTGGACAGGGGATTATGGCCAAAAACATTCAGTACTTC
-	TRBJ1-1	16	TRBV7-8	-	CASSLGTVRRGTEAFF	TGTGCCAGCAGCTTAGGGACAGTGAGGCGTGGCACTGAAGCTTTCTTT
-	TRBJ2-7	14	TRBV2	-	CASSVSRGRYEQYF	TGTGCCAGCAGTGTGTCCAGGGGAAGGTACGAGCAGTACTTC
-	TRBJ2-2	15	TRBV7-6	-	CASSLSGKGTGELFF	TGTGCCAGCAGCTTATCGGGGAAGGGCACCGGGGAGCTGTTTTTT
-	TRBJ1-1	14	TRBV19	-	CASSQGGYGTEAFF	TGTGCCAGTAGTCAGGGTGGATACGGCACTGAAGCTTTCTTT
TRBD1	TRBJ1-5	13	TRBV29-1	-	CSVSGTGTQPQHF	TGCAGCGTGTCCGGGACAGGGACTCAGCCCCAGCATTTT
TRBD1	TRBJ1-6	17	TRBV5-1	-	CASSSRTGTGFDSPLHF	TGCGCCAGCAGCTCTAGAACCGGGACAGGGTTTGATTCACCCCTCCACTTT
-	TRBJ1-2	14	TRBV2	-	CASSEAQGINGYTF	TGTGCCAGCAGTGAAGCGCAGGGGATTAATGGCTACACCTTC
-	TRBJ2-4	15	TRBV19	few	CASSIADLAKNIQYF	TGTGCCAGTAGTATTGCGGACTTAGCCAAAAACATTCAGTACTTC
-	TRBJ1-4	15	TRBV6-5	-	CASSFTGGANEKLFF	TGTGCCAGCAGTTTCACCGGGGGGGCTAATGAAAAACTGTTTTTT
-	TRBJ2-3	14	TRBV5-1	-	CASSLERGTDTQYF	TGCGCCAGCAGCTTGGAGAGGGGCACAGATACGCAGTATTTT
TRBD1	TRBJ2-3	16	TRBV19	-	CASSNPTGGIADTQYF	TGTGCCAGTAGTAACCCAACAGGGGGTATAGCAGATACGCAGTATTTT
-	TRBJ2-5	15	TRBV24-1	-	CATSDSRGGKETQYF	TGTGCCACCAGTGATTCGAGAGGCGGCAAAGAGACCCAGTACTTC
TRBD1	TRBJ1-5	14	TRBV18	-	CASSPDRADQPQHF	TGTGCCAGCTCACCAGACAGGGCTGATCAGCCCCAGCATTTT
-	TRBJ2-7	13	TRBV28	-	CASIPQAAYEQYF	TGTGCCAGCATCCCACAGGCCGCCTACGAGCAGTACTTC
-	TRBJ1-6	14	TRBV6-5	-	CASSSRGSNSPLHF	TGTGCCAGCAGTTCTAGGGGGTCTAATTCACCCCTCCACTTT
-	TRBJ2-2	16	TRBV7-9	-	CASSPNKGGRTGELFF	TGTGCCAGCAGCCCCAACAAAGGGGGACGGACCGGGGAGCTGTTTTTT
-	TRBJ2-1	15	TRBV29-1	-	CSASQGTSTYNEQFF	TGCAGCGCCAGCCAGGGAACCAGCACCTACAATGAGCAGTTCTTC
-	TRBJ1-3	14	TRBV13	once	CASSSRSSGNTIYF	TGTGCCAGCAGCTCGCGGAGCTCTGGAAACACCATATATTTT
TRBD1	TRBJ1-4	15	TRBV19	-	CASSIAPQGAVRLFF	TGTGCCAGTAGTATAGCCCCACAGGGGGCAGTCCGGCTGTTTTTT
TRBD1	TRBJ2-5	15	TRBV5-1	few	CASSLTGVNAETQYF	TGCGCCAGCAGCCTGACAGGGGTTAACGCAGAGACCCAGTACTTC
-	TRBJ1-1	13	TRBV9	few	CASSRTGRSEAFF	TGTGCCAGCAGCCGGACGGGGAGATCAGAAGCTTTCTTT
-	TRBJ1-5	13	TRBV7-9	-	CASSLGGDQPQHF	TGTGCCAGCAGCTTGGGCGGGGATCAGCCCCAGCATTTT
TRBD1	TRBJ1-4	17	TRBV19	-	CASRPTGQGGYGEKLFF	TGTGCCAGTAGGCCGACGGGACAGGGGGGTTACGGTGAAAAACTGTTTTTT
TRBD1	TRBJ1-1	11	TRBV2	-	CASREQGLAFF	TGTGCCAGCAGGGAACAGGGGCTAGCTTTCTTT
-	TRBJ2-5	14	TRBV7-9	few	CASSVLAEGETQYF	TGTGCCAGCAGCGTCTTAGCGGAGGGGGAGACCCAGTACTTC
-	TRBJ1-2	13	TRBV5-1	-	CASGLGGNYGYTF	TGCGCCAGCGGACTGGGGGGGAACTATGGCTACACCTTC
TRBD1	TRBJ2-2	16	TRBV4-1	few	CASSQGWTGSPGELFF	TGCGCCAGCAGCCAAGGGTGGACAGGGTCGCCCGGGGAGCTGTTTTTT
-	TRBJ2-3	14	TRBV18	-	CASSRQRNTDTQYF	TGTGCCAGCTCACGGCAGCGGAACACAGATACGCAGTATTTT
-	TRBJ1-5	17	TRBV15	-	CATSIATWEKNIQPQHF	TGTGCCACCAGCATAGCCACTTGGGAGAAAAATATTCAGCCCCAGCATTTT
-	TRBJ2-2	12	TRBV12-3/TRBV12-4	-	CASSYRAGELFF	TGTGCCAGCAGTTACAGGGCCGGGGAGCTGTTTTTT
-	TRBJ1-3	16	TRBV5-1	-	CASSDQDGHSGNTIYF	TGCGCCAGCAGCGACCAGGACGGACACTCTGGAAACACCATATATTTT
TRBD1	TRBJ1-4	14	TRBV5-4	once	CASSSGTENEKLFF	TGTGCCAGCAGCTCCGGGACAGAGAATGAAAAACTGTTTTTT
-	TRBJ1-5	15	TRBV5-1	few	CASRPGDTGNQPQHF	TGCGCCAGCAGACCTGGAGATACTGGCAATCAGCCCCAGCATTTT
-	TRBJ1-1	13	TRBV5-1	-	CASGGGANTEAFF	TGCGCCAGCGGGGGGGGCGCGAACACTGAAGCTTTCTTT